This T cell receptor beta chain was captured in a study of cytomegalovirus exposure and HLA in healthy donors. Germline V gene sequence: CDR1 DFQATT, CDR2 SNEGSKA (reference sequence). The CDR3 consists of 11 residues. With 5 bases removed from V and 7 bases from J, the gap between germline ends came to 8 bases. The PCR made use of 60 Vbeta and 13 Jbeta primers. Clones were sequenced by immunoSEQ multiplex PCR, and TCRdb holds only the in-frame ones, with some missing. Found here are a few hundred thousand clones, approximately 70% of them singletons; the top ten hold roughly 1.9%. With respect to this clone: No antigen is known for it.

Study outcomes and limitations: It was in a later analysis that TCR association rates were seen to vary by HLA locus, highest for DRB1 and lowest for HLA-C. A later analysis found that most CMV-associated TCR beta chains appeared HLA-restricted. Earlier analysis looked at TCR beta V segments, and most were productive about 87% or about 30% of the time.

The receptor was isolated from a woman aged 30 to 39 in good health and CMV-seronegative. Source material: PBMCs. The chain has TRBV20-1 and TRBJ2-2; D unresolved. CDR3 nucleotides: TGCAGTGCTGGGCTTAGCGGGGAGCTGTTTTTT. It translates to CSAGLSGELFF.